One T cell receptor (beta chain) is described in this entry. The target of this receptor is not known. No base quality values were provided; no much bigger clone lies one nucleotide off. Enrolling through a virtual design, the prospective study's participants ranged in age from roughly 18 to 95 years and lived across some 22 United States geographic areas. To assign participants to cohorts, the prospective study relied on clinical history that participants themselves reported in a screening survey and a study questionnaire. ImmuneRACE Cohort 3 recovered participants were defined by two consecutive negative NP/OP PCR tests, healthcare professional clearance, or symptom resolution. Mobile phlebotomists in the prospective study collected whole blood, serum and a nasopharyngeal or oropharyngeal swab from every participant. Over a roughly 2-month period, participants in the prospective study had the option of providing additional blood draws and questionnaires. Blood samples from the prospective study were shipped frozen or at room temperature prior to DNA extraction.

TCRbeta CDR3 regions were amplified from genomic DNA by means of the immunoSEQ Assay, a bias-controlled multiplex PCR. The authors' pipeline ran thus. Nucleated cell counts per sample were estimated from amplification of reference gene primers within the assay. Sequence reads were collapsed and filtered to measure the absolute abundance of every unique TCRbeta CDR3 rearrangement. For each sample, productive Simpson clonality was calculated as the square root of Simpson's diversity index across productive rearrangements. TCRdb retrieved this table from immuneACCESS and kept in-frame rearrangements only. Not all clones are present; in checked studies, unresolved V genes account for under half, and no reason is known for the remainder. V and J calls and clone size are copied from that table; D and trimming were computed from the DNA. The table for this sample lists a few hundred thousand clones; approximately 90% of them were counted only once. The ten largest clonotypes hold 0.9% to 1.2% of the sample.

The data derive from a study of blood T cell repertoires in COVID-19 (dated by TCRdb to between 2020 and 2021). About the full investigation: Collaborator samples came from the United States, Italy and Spain and covered acute and convalescent phases of COVID-19. The prospective study material was composed of cDNA or gDNA derived from T cells, B-cell-depleted T cells, or PBMCs. Deeply sampled blood TCRbeta repertoires from subjects exposed to, actively infected with, or recovered from COVID-19 were included in the dataset. A freely available public database, intended as a resource for researchers studying the immune response to SARS-CoV-2, is where the repertoires were released. Samples came from the ongoing ImmuneRACE study (first 160 participants) plus 1,254 subjects from 6 global collaborators. A de-identified subject ID, COVID-19 status, age in years and sex were almost always included in the sample metadata. Where available, HLA class I and class II types were taken from metadata supplied by the sample provider and were not determined by assay-based typing. Points the paper makes about the study in general: How much clinical and demographic metadata was included differed by source and by participant, and the metadata was provided uncurated.

Sequences MDHEN (CDR1) and SYDVKM (CDR2) are obtained from the germline V gene. The V end loses 7 bases and the J end loses 1 base, and a stretch of 7 bases separates them. CDR3 length: 12 amino acids, cysteine to phenylalanine. The entry retains the CDR3 DNA only, 36 bases that are in frame from base 1. This chain joins TRBV28 to TRBJ1-1, with no reliable assignment of the D segment. Input material: PBMCs or T cells enriched from blood (not recorded which). This clonotype originated in a man younger than 40 who had recovered from COVID-19. The nucleotide sequence is TGTGCCAGCAAGGAGGGGAACACTGAAGCTTTCTTT. This sequence encodes CASKEGNTEAFF.